This TCR beta chain was documented in a study of blood T cell repertoires in COVID-19 (dated by TCRdb to about 2020). As for the study more broadly: Collaborator samples came from the United States, Italy and Spain and covered acute and convalescent phases of COVID-19. The dataset comprised deeply sampled blood TCRbeta repertoires from subjects exposed to, actively infected with, or recovered from COVID-19. Where HLA class I and class II types were available, the types were taken from metadata supplied by the sample provider, not from assay-based typing. The samples were drawn from the first 160 participants of the ongoing ImmuneRACE study and from over a thousand subjects provided by 6 global collaborators. A freely available public database, intended as a resource for researchers studying the immune response to SARS-CoV-2, is where the repertoires were released. A de-identified subject ID, COVID-19 status, age in years and sex were almost always included in the sample metadata. The material from the prospective study consisted of cDNA or gDNA derived from T cells, B-cell-depleted T cells, or PBMCs. What the work shows at the level of the full study, not this receptor alone: The amount of clinical and demographic metadata varied by source and participant and was provided uncurated.

TCRbeta CDR3 regions were amplified from genomic DNA using the immunoSEQ Assay, a bias-controlled multiplex PCR. In the authors' own workflow: The number of nucleated cells in each sample was estimated from the amplification of reference gene primers within the assay. To quantify the absolute abundance of each unique TCRbeta CDR3 rearrangement, sequence reads were collapsed and filtered. For each sample, productive Simpson clonality was calculated as the square root of Simpson's diversity index across productive rearrangements. TCRdb limited this immuneACCESS table to in-frame rearrangements with V and J called. A share of clones is missing; checked studies link under half to unresolved V genes, and the rest is unexplained. D and trimming were read from the DNA, whereas the V and J calls and clone size are those reported in that table. Present in this sample are approximately 140,000 clones, approximately 80% of which were seen just once. The ten top clones hold 5.5% to 7% of the sample.

The collaborating institutions used their own protocols to collect whole blood in K2EDTA tubes. For TCRbeta analysis, collaborators shipped samples as frozen whole blood, isolated PBMCs, or DNA extracted from either of those sample types. From the cysteine up to the phenylalanine, the CDR3 has a length of 13 residues. Of all the DNA, just the CDR3 is kept, 39 bases in frame from base 1. V lost 7 bases and J lost 0 bases, and the count of bases not matched to a germline gene is 5. Per the germline V gene, SQVTM is the CDR1 and ANQGSEA is the CDR2. Worth noting for this clone: Its recognized antigen is unknown. The record has no base qualities; no much larger clone is one base away.

The sequenced material came from peripheral blood. The receptor was derived from a human donor in a cohort sampled during active COVID-19. The chain links TRBV29-1 with TRBJ1-1; 7 nucleotides in the junction match TRBD1. The DNA reads as follows: TGCAGCGCGAGGGGACAGATGAACACTGAAGCTTTCTTT. This sequence encodes CSARGQMNTEAFF.